This T cell receptor (beta chain) was recorded in a study of blood T cell repertoires in COVID-19. The CDR3 runs 12 residues. The ends were cut back, 3 bases at V and 10 bases at J, with 12 bases in the middle. The protocol was immunoSEQ multiplex PCR, while the TCRdb copy is restricted to in-frame clones and leaves out a portion. The sample consists of 200,000 to 250,000 clones, 80% to 90% of them appearing once. This receptor was identified in a woman aged 25 to 45 with acute COVID-19. The chain links TRBV12-3 or TRBV12-4 to TRBJ1-1; possible D gene TRBD1, 5 bases. Sequencing input: PBMCs or T cells enriched from blood (not recorded which). Here the CDR3 reads CASSLTPGGAFF. In DNA, the CDR3 is TGTGCCAGCAGTTTGACGCCCGGGGGAGCTTTCTTT.